The entry below describes one T cell receptor (beta chain). This sample is part of a study of T-cell memory formation after mild COVID-19. TCRdb redid the calling of the 5' RACE reads with MiXCR, one entry per CDR3 protein. The profile covers around 250,000 distinct CDR3 sequences, with just over 15% appearing a single time and about 2% taken by the ten largest. The sequencing sample was made of PBMCs or a T cell subset sorted from them (not recorded which). This TCR was sampled from an adult woman who had mild COVID-19 (a few samples of this study predate the infection). Cell type and time point are not known.

CDR3 nucleotide sequence: TGTGCCAGCAGTCTTGGACAGGGGGCAGTCTATGGCTACACCTTC. Its protein product is CASSLGQGAVYGYTF. The V gene is TRBV2, the J gene TRBJ1-2; 11 bases are shared with TRBD1. The CDR3 covers 15 residues. The germline V gene encodes CDR1 SNHLY and CDR2 FYNNEI. V was pared by 5 bases and J by 4 bases, with 6 bases of the junction left unmatched.